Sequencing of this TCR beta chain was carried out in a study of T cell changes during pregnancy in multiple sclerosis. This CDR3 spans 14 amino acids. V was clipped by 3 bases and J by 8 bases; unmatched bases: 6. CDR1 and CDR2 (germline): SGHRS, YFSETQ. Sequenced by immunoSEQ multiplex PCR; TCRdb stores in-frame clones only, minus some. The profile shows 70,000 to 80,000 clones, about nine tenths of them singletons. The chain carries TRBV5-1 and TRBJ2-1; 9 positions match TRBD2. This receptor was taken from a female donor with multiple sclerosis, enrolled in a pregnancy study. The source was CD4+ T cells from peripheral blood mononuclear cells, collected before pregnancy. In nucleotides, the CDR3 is TGCGCCAGCAGCTCTCTAGCGGGACTCTATGAGCAGTTCTTC. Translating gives CASSSLAGLYEQFF.